These 10 T cell receptor beta chains were sequenced from one sample in a study of CD8+CD57+ T cells in acquired aplastic anemia. Genomic DNA, serving as template, underwent TCR beta VDJ and CDR3 profiling. TCRdb ran MiXCR on the reads and lists one entry per CDR3 protein. The data show a few hundred thousand distinct CDR3 sequences, with around 60% seen just once and approximately 30% held by the top ten. Material: sorted CD4+, CD8+, or CD8+CD57+ T cells (not recorded which) from PBMCs. The receptor source for this set is a human donor in good health.

The rearrangement joins TRBV24-1 to TRBJ2-1; D unclear. The CDR3 sequence is 13 residues long. The V end lost 4 bases, the J end lost 7 bases, and 10 bases lay between the germline ends. CDR1 is KGHDR, CDR2 SFDVKD, per germline. CDR3 residues: CATSDPPRNEQFF. CDR3 coding DNA: TGTGCCACCAGTGACCCTCCCCGGAATGAGCAGTTCTTC.

The chain joins TRBV20-1 to TRBJ2-3, with D possibly being TRBD2 (6 bases). In germline, CDR1 is DFQATT, CDR2 SNEGSKA (reference sequence). Between the trimmed V and J ends, which lost 6 bases and 6 bases, there was a span of 22 bases. The CDR3 is made up of 15 amino acids. The CDR3 loop reads CSARHPREPEDTQYF. CDR3 coding DNA: TGCAGTGCCCGACACCCCCGGGAGCCAGAGGATACGCAGTATTTT.

The chain uses TRBV25-1 and TRBJ2-7; D may match TRBD1 or TRBD2 (7 bases each). Trimming stripped 6 bases from V and 1 base from J, with 28 bases between. The CDR3 runs 19 residues. CDR1 is MGHDK, CDR2 SYGVNS, per germline. The CDR3 protein is CASRKIYGRGRPYSYEQYF. CDR3 DNA: TGTGCCAGCAGGAAGATTTATGGGAGGGGGCGTCCGTATTCCTACGAGCAGTACTTC.

The table lists this clonotype with many counts. The gene calls are TRBV6-5 and TRBJ2-7; 10 bases match TRBD1. The CDR3 has 15 amino acids. After removal of 2 bases from V and 3 bases from J, the junction contained 4 bases not matched to a gene. The germline gives CDR1 MNHEY, CDR2 SVGAGI. The CDR3 loop reads CASSYGTGDYYEQYF. CDR3 DNA sequence: TGTGCCAGCAGTTACGGGACAGGGGATTACTACGAGCAGTACTTC.

The rearrangement uses TRBV7-9 and TRBJ1-1, with D uncertain. The CDR3 loop spans 13 amino acids. Trimming pared 6 bases from V and 2 bases from J, leaving 10 bases between. CDR1 SEHNR and CDR2 FQNEAQ come from the germline V gene (reference sequence). This CDR3 reads CASSPSHNTEAFF. For the CDR3, the DNA is TGTGCCAGCAGTCCAAGTCATAACACTGAAGCTTTCTTT.

The genes are TRBV20-1 and TRBJ1-1; D is ambiguous. V was trimmed by 6 bases and J by 3 bases, leaving 11 bases between them. In germline, CDR1 is DFQATT, CDR2 SNEGSKA (reference sequence). There are 12 residues in the CDR3. The CDR3 sequence is CSARRLHTEAFF. CDR3 bases: TGCAGTGCCCGCAGGCTGCACACTGAAGCTTTCTTT.

This clonotype was counted a single time. The gene calls are TRBV20-1 and TRBJ2-7; 9 positions agree with TRBD1. The CDR3 contains 13 residues. Trimming took 6 bases from V and 1 from J; bases not matched to a gene: 4. Germline values: CDR1 DFQATT, CDR2 SNEGSKA (reference sequence). CDR3 in amino acids: CSAPGTGSYEQYF. The CDR3 DNA is TGCAGTGCACCCGGGACAGGGTCCTACGAGCAGTACTTC.

The chain employs TRBV7-2 and TRBJ1-5; D gene ambiguous. This CDR3 is built from 13 residues. Germline V gene sequence: CDR1 SGHTA, CDR2 FQGNSA. V lost 4 bases to trimming and J lost 3 bases, with 7 bases between them. The CDR3 loop reads CASSSGLNQPQHF. The CDR3 DNA reads as TGTGCCAGCAGCTCCGGACTCAATCAGCCCCAGCATTTT. The entire variable domain, with the rest obtained from reference TRBV7-2 and TRBJ1-5, is as follows: GAGVSQSPSNKVTEKGKDVELRCDPISGHTALYWYRQSLGQGLEFLIYFQGNSAPDKSGLPSDRFSAERTGGSVSTLTIQRTQQEDSAVYLCASSSGLNQPQHFGDGTRLSIL.

About this clonotype: Germline is not matched at one junction end, which may reflect a read error. The chain uses TRBV7-8 and TRBJ2-1, with 10 nucleotides matching TRBD2. Germline V CDR1 and CDR2: SGHVS, FQNEAQ. The CDR3 spans 16 residues. CDR3 amino acids: CASSLVLAGAPNGQFF. The CDR3 DNA sequence: TGTGCCAGCAGCTTAGTTCTAGCGGGGGCCCCCAATGGGCAGTTCTTC.

The chain couples TRBV29-1 to TRBJ2-2, with D hard to call. CDR1 is SQVTM and CDR2 is ANQGSEA in the germline V gene. The germline V and J ends were trimmed by 3 bases and 7 bases, with 9 bases remaining between them. The CDR3 runs 12 residues. CDR3 sequence: CSVEQVHGELFF. The CDR3 DNA reads as TGCAGCGTTGAGCAGGTCCACGGGGAGCTGTTTTTT.